This TCR beta chain was obtained from a study of blood T cell repertoires in COVID-19. Study-level information: The origin of the acute and convalescent COVID-19 samples was the United States, Italy and Spain. In each case, the material was cDNA or gDNA derived from T cells, B-cell-depleted T cells, or PBMCs.

Original analysis: Quantification of nucleated cells was approximated via reference gene primer amplification. The assay was immunoSEQ multiplex PCR, and TCRdb's table has in-frame clones only and misses some. The D gene and trimming were derived from the DNA, and the V and J assignments and clone size from that table. The repertoire holds about 160,000 clones, with about 87% as singletons. CDR3 length: 15 residues. From germline, CDR1 is MNHEY and CDR2 SVGAGI. Trimming took off 0 bases at V and 0 bases at J, with 8 bases between the two ends. The sequencing input was peripheral blood. The V call is TRBV6-5, the J call TRBJ1-1; D is uncertain. The TCR comes from a woman between 55 and 75 years old who had recovered from COVID-19. The CDR3 DNA sequence: TGTGCCAGCAGTTACTCGAACGGTTTGAACACTGAAGCTTTCTTT. Translation gives CASSYSNGLNTEAFF.